This TCR beta chain was recorded in a study of response to subunit inactivated influenza vaccine. About this clonotype itself: Antigen specificity is unknown.

The germline CDR1 and CDR2 sequences are LGHDT and YNNKEL (reference sequence). Trimming left V 6 bases short and J 2 bases short, with 16 bases between. CDR3 length equals 16 residues. Whole-study results and caveats: Seasonal influenza vaccination, on each occasion, was suggested by the authors to recruit few new T cells.

TCRdb independently ran MiXCR on the RT-PCR reads; one entry per CDR3 protein. Among about 500,000 distinct CDR3 sequences listed, 15% to 20% were seen once. The genes are TRBV3-1 and TRBJ2-2; D may correspond to TRBD1 or TRBD2 (5 bases each). The sequenced sample was CD4+ T cells sorted from PBMCs, obtained approximately 25 months after vaccination. This clonotype was obtained from a man aged 50-75 years who received an inactivated influenza vaccine. DNA of the CDR3: TGTGCCAGCAGAAAATCCGGGACGTCTAACACCGGGGAGCTGTTTTTT. It encodes CASRKSGTSNTGELFF. Variable domain in full (rest from reference TRBV3-1 and TRBJ2-2): DTAVSQTPKYLVTQMGNDKSIKCEQNLGHDTMYWYKQDSKKFLKIMFSYNNKELIINETVPNRFSPKSPDKAHLNLHINSLELGDSAVYFCASRKSGTSNTGELFFGEGSRLTVL.